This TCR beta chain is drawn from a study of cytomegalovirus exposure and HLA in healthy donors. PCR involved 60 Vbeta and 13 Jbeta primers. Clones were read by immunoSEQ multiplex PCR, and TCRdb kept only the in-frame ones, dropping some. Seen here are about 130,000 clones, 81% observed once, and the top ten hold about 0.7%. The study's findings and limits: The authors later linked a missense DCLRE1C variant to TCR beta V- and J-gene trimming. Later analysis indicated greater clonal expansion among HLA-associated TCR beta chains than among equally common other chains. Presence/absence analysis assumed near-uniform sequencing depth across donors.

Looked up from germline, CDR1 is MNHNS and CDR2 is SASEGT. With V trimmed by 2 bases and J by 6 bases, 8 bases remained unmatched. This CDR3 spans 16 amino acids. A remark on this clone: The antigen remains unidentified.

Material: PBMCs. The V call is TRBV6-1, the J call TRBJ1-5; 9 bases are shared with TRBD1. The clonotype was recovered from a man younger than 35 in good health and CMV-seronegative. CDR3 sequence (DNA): TGTGCCAGCAGTGAATCCACAGGGGGCTTCGGTCAGCCCCAGCATTTT. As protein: CASSESTGGFGQPQHF.